This T cell receptor beta chain is from a study of blood T cell repertoires in COVID-19 (dated by TCRdb to about 2020). In terms of the full investigation: Samples covering the acute and convalescent phases of COVID-19 were provided by collaborators in the United States, Italy and Spain. The prospective study material was composed of cDNA or gDNA derived from T cells, B-cell-depleted T cells, or PBMCs. Subjects who had been exposed to COVID-19, were actively infected with it, or had recovered from it provided the deeply sampled blood TCRbeta repertoires that made up the dataset. The repertoires were made available in a free public database intended to serve as a resource for research on the immune response to SARS-CoV-2. Samples were obtained from the ongoing ImmuneRACE study (first 160 participants) and from 950 to 1,500 subjects provided by 6 global collaborators. Nearly every sample came with metadata listing a de-identified subject ID, COVID-19 status, age in years and sex. Where available, HLA class I and class II types were obtained from metadata supplied by the sample provider rather than from assay-based typing.

In the prospective study, participants were roughly 18 to 100 years old, resided in fewer than 25 geographic areas of the United States, and were enrolled through a virtual design. In the prospective study, cohorts were assigned on the basis of participant-reported clinical history obtained from a screening survey and a study questionnaire. Recovered participants in ImmuneRACE Cohort 3 were defined as having two consecutive negative NP/OP PCR tests, clearance from a healthcare professional, or resolution of symptoms. Each participant in the prospective study had whole blood, serum and a nasopharyngeal or oropharyngeal swab collected by mobile phlebotomists. Prospective study participants could optionally give additional blood draws and questionnaires over an approximately two-month period. Before DNA extraction, blood samples from the prospective study were shipped at room temperature or frozen.

This clone appeared once. Its specific antigen is unknown. Per-nucleotide qualities are absent, and no much larger clonotype sits a single base away. TCRbeta CDR3 regions were amplified from genomic DNA by means of the immunoSEQ Assay, a bias-controlled multiplex PCR. The paper's processing steps were these. The number of nucleated cells in each sample was estimated by amplification of reference gene primers within the assay. To quantify the absolute abundance of each unique TCRbeta CDR3 rearrangement, sequence reads were collapsed and filtered. For each sample, productive Simpson clonality was calculated by taking the square root of Simpson's diversity index across productive rearrangements. Here the immuneACCESS table is served through TCRdb, limited to in-frame sequences with V and J called. Missing clones are a known gap in these copies; in checked studies unresolved V genes cover under half, and the rest lacks a known reason. The V and J calls and the clone size are those of that table, but D and trimming were determined from the DNA. For this sample there are about 320,000 clones; around nine tenths appear just once. The ten most abundant clones make up about 5.2% of the sample.

The germline V gene provides CDR1 KGHDR and CDR2 SFDVKD. From V the trimming removes 9 bases and from J it removes 2 bases, while the gene matches leave 8 bases of the junction unaccounted for. CDR3 length: 15 amino acids, cysteine to phenylalanine. Only CDR3 DNA is held: 45 bases, read in frame from base 1. Paper-wide results and their limitations: How much clinical and demographic metadata was included differed by source and by participant, and the metadata was provided uncurated.

This receptor chain uses TRBV24-1 and TRBJ2-1; 8 bases in the middle match TRBD2. The sample comprised PBMCs or T cells enriched from blood (not recorded which). This sequence was found in a man between 60 and 70 years old who had recovered from COVID-19. At the DNA level, the sequence is TGTGCCACCCGAACCGCGGGAGGCCCCTACAATGAGCAGTTCTTC. Its product reads: CATRTAGGPYNEQFF.